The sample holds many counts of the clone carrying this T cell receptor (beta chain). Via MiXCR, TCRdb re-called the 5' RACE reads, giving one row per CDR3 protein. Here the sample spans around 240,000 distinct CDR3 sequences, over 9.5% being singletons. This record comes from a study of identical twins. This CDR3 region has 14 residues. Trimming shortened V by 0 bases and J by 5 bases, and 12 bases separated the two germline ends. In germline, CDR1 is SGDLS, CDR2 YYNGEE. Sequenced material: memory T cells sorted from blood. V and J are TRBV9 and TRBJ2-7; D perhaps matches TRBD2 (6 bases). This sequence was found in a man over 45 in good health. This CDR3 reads CASSVGTSRDEQYF. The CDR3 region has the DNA TGTGCCAGCAGCGTAGGTACTAGCAGGGACGAGCAGTACTTC.